The next 30 T cell receptor beta chains were all read from a single sample in a study of T cells after yellow fever vaccination. TCRdb fed the 5' RACE reads into MiXCR, producing one record per CDR3 protein. In the table there are just over 25,000 distinct CDR3 sequences, under 7% of which are singletons. Here the sequenced sample was PBMCs, either bulk or a sorted T-cell subset (CD4+, CD8+, memory, or dextramer-sorted; not recorded which), taken 15 days after the yellow fever booster vaccination. The receptors come from a young man who received the YFV17D yellow fever vaccine.

This clonotype has a count of ten or more. V usage is TRBV7-2 and J usage is TRBJ2-1, with a weak D call TRBD2 (5 bases). Per germline, CDR1 SGHTA and CDR2 FQGNSA. Deletions cut 0 bases from V and 4 bases from J, with 16 bases between. CDR3 length: 17 amino acids. CDR3 bases: TGTGCCAGCAGCTTAGCCTCCCGCACTAGGGCTTACAATGAGCAGTTCTTC. Translation: CASSLASRTRAYNEQFF.

This clonotype was seen at least ten times. The chain carries TRBV24-1 and TRBJ1-5; TRBD1 might be the D (5 bases). The ends were cut back, 4 bases at V and 9 bases at J, with 15 bases in the middle. Germline-derived CDR1 and CDR2 are KGHDR and SFDVKD. The length of the CDR3 is 14 residues. The CDR3 coding sequence is TGTGCCACCAGTGACAGGGTCTCTCGTGGGCCCCAGCATTTT. Residues: CATSDRVSRGPQHF.

As concerns this clonotype: This sequence may be a read error, since a much larger clone differs from it by one base. The chain recombines TRBV5-1 with TRBJ2-7; D is ambiguous. The CDR3 extends over 13 amino acids. Germline CDR1 is SGHRS and CDR2 is YFSETQ. The germline V and J ends were trimmed by 4 bases and 0 bases, with 8 bases remaining between them. The CDR3 DNA reads as TGCGCCAGCAGCACGGTTGACTCCTACGAGCAGTACTTC. It encodes CASSTVDSYEQYF.

In this sample, this clonotype turned up a few times. The CDR3, as DNA: TGTGCCAGCAGTTACGAGCGGGAGGGCCCCGAGCAGTACTTC. This codes for CASSYEREGPEQYF. The chain links TRBV6-5 to TRBJ2-7; 10 bases agree with TRBD2. V trimming: 2 bases; J trimming: 6 bases; junction bases outside the gene matches: 4. The CDR3 is 14 residues long. CDR1 MNHEY and CDR2 SVGAGI come from the germline V gene.

This clonotype was counted many times. The chain links TRBV9 to TRBJ2-1, with D unresolved. Germline CDR1 is SGDLS and CDR2 is YYNGEE. The CDR3 contains 14 residues. V dropped 0 bases and J dropped 8 bases, with 12 bases sitting between them. The CDR3 region is CASSVGGSHHEQFF. The CDR3 bases are TGTGCCAGCAGCGTAGGAGGTTCGCATCATGAGCAGTTCTTC.

This clonotype was seen more than once but under ten times. V and J are TRBV20-1 and TRBJ2-3; 7 bases are a match to TRBD2. CDR1 is DFQATT, CDR2 SNEGSKA, per germline (reference sequence). This CDR3 contains 14 residues. V was clipped by 2 bases and J by 4 bases; unmatched bases: 6. CDR3 loop: CSARWRESADTQYF. The CDR3 DNA reads TGCAGTGCTAGATGGCGGGAGTCGGCAGATACGCAGTATTTT.

At least ten counts were recorded for this clonotype. The chain links TRBV10-3 to TRBJ1-2; 7 nucleotides agree with TRBD1. Losses at the gene ends were 7 bases for V and 3 bases for J; bases not matched to a gene: 8. Germline V CDR1 and CDR2: ENHRY, SYGVKD. The CDR3 extends over 14 amino acids. The CDR3 DNA follows: TGTGCCATCACTCGCAGGGGGGAACACTATGGCTACACCTTC. This codes for CAITRRGEHYGYTF.

The chain has TRBV5-1 and TRBJ2-2; D gene ambiguous. The length of the CDR3 is 13 residues. V lost 0 bases and J 4 bases, leaving 4 bases between the germline ends. Germline V lookup: CDR1 SGHRS, CDR2 YFSETQ. CDR3 DNA sequence: TGCGCCAGCAGCTTGGAATTCACCGGGGAGCTGTTTTTT. This codes for CASSLEFTGELFF.

This clonotype has ten or more counts. The chain employs TRBV5-1 and TRBJ2-4; a weak D match, TRBD1 (6 bases). CDR3 length: 17 residues. Germline V CDR1 and CDR2: SGHRS, YFSETQ. V lost 4 bases and J 2 bases, leaving 19 bases between the germline ends. CDR3 DNA sequence: TGCGCCAGCAGCCCAACTCAGATTACAGGGTCCAAAAACATTCAGTACTTC. Encoded protein: CASSPTQITGSKNIQYF.

This clonotype came up many times. CDR3 protein: CAISPLDRGSYNEQFF. The CDR3 nucleotides read TGTGCCATCAGTCCCTTGGACAGGGGCTCCTACAATGAGCAGTTCTTC. The rearrangement joins TRBV10-3 to TRBJ2-1; TRBD1 agrees at 9 bases. With 5 bases clipped from V and 0 bases from J, the junction kept 5 bases outside the gene matches. Germline values: CDR1 ENHRY, CDR2 SYGVKD. The CDR3 spans 16 residues.

There are many counts of this clonotype. This chain links TRBV20-1 with TRBJ2-3; D may be TRBD2 (6 bases). V lost 6 bases and J lost 0, with 13 bases in between. The CDR3 spans 14 residues. Germline V gene sequence: CDR1 DFQATT, CDR2 SNEGSKA (reference sequence). The CDR3 protein is CSATMGGSTDTQYF. The CDR3 region has the DNA TGCAGTGCCACCATGGGGGGTAGCACAGATACGCAGTATTTT.

Turning to this clonotype: This may be a read error: a much more frequent sequence differs by one nucleotide. This chain connects TRBV6-1 to TRBJ2-7; D unresolved. V lost 5 bases and J 4 bases, leaving 12 bases between the germline ends. The CDR3 is made up of 13 amino acids. Germline V lookup: CDR1 MNHNS, CDR2 SASEGT. CDR3 loop: CASSIGPKYEQYF. The CDR3 region has the DNA TGTGCCAGCAGTATTGGGCCGAAGTACGAGCAGTACTTC.

This clonotype was counted ten times or more. This chain joins TRBV29-1 and TRBJ2-6; a weak D match, TRBD1 (6 bases). The V gene lost 4 bases and the J gene lost 0 bases, with 10 bases spanning the gap. The CDR3 runs 15 residues. The V gene's germline CDR1 is SQVTM and CDR2 ANQGSEA. The CDR3 is CSVVQGTSGANVLTF. The DNA for the CDR3 is TGCAGCGTTGTTCAGGGGACCTCTGGGGCCAACGTCCTGACTTTC.

This clonotype was recorded many times. This chain uses TRBV12-3 or TRBV12-4 with TRBJ1-5, with 7 nucleotides matching TRBD1. J gave up 7 bases and V 6 bases, and 9 bases lay outside the gene matches. This CDR3 is built from 14 residues. The CDR3 reads CASRPDRVGQPQHF. CDR3 DNA sequence: TGTGCCAGCAGACCCGACAGGGTCGGGCAGCCCCAGCATTTT.

This clonotype was detected ten times or more. The gene calls are TRBV5-6 and TRBJ2-2; possibly TRBD2 for D (5 bases). Per the germline V gene, CDR1 is SGHDT and CDR2 is YYEEEE. V gave up 7 bases and J gave up 6 bases, with 10 bases separating them. CDR3 length: 12 amino acids. CDR3 in amino acids: CASLRVPGELFF. The CDR3, as DNA: TGTGCCAGCCTGAGGGTTCCCGGGGAGCTGTTTTTT.

A remark on this clonotype: A read error may be the cause here, since a much bigger clone is one base away. This rearrangement joins TRBV6-2 or TRBV6-3 to TRBJ2-1; D tentatively fits TRBD1 or TRBD2 (5 bases each). CDR3 length equals 9 residues. V dropped 9 bases and J dropped 13 bases, with 10 bases sitting between them. Germline V gene data show CDR1 as MNHEY and CDR2 as SVGEGT. In nucleotides, the CDR3 is TGTGCCAGTCGGGACCCCCAGTTCTTC. It codes for CASRDPQFF.

This clonotype has a count of ten or more. CDR3 region: CASSFFGLAGNEQFF. Here the CDR3 DNA reads TGTGCCAGCAGTTTCTTCGGACTAGCGGGGAATGAGCAGTTCTTC. The chain links TRBV12-3 or TRBV12-4 to TRBJ2-1, with 12 positions matching TRBD2. The length of the CDR3 is 15 residues. V trimming: 3 bases; J trimming: 7 bases; junction bases outside the gene matches: 4.

This clonotype was recorded many times. The CDR3 DNA sequence: TGTGCCAGCAGCTTAGAGCTACTAGTTGGTACGCAGTATTTT. It codes for CASSLELLVGTQYF. This chain connects TRBV11-2 to TRBJ2-3, with D tentatively TRBD2 (5 bases). Germline-derived CDR1 and CDR2 are SGHAT and FQNNGV. V lost 0 bases and J lost 8, with 12 bases in between. The CDR3 is 14 residues long.

This clonotype was counted many times. The chain links TRBV14 to TRBJ1-1; D gene uncertain. Deletions cut 4 bases from V and 4 bases from J, with 13 bases between. The germline V gene encodes CDR1 SGHDN and CDR2 FVKESK. The CDR3 has 14 amino acids. The CDR3 loop reads CASSLRPRGTEAFF. The CDR3 bases are TGTGCCAGCAGCCTAAGACCCCGGGGCACTGAAGCTTTCTTT.

In its sample, this clonotype was seen many times. This chain uses TRBV7-2 with TRBJ2-5; TRBD2 aligns across 9 bases. The CDR3 extends over 16 amino acids. Germline CDR1 is SGHTA and CDR2 is FQGNSA. With V trimmed by 2 bases and J by 4 bases, 8 bases remained unmatched. CDR3 nucleotides: TGTGCCAGCAGCTTATTTTCGCGGGAGGGCGTAGAGACCCAGTACTTC. Protein: CASSLFSREGVETQYF.

This clonotype occurred many times. The chain uses TRBV7-2 and TRBJ2-5, with unresolved D. V was trimmed by 5 bases and J by 4 bases, leaving 8 bases between them. The CDR3 runs to 12 residues. From germline, CDR1 is SGHTA and CDR2 FQGNSA. The CDR3 loop reads CASSALRETQYF. CDR3 DNA sequence: TGTGCCAGCAGCGCCCTCAGAGAGACCCAGTACTTC.

Many counts were recorded for this clonotype. The V call is TRBV6-2 or TRBV6-3, the J call TRBJ2-1; no clear D gene. The CDR3 runs to 14 residues. The V end was cut by 4 bases, the J end by 4 bases, with 11 bases between. Germline lookup yields CDR1 MNHEY and CDR2 SVGEGT. The CDR3 reads CASSLVGIYNEQFF. CDR3 in DNA: TGTGCCAGCAGTTTAGTGGGGATTTACAATGAGCAGTTCTTC.

To note about this clonotype: This may be a read error, as it is one base from a much larger clone. This CDR3 is CASSPRTGTYEQYF. DNA of the CDR3: TGCGCCAGCAGCCCCAGGACAGGGACATACGAGCAGTACTTC. The chain is built from TRBV5-1 and TRBJ2-7; 8 nucleotides line up with TRBD1. Looked up from germline, CDR1 is SGHRS and CDR2 is YFSETQ. The CDR3 has 14 amino acids. With 4 bases clipped from V and 4 bases from J, the junction kept 7 bases outside the gene matches.

This clonotype has ten or more counts. This chain uses TRBV28 with TRBJ2-5; D assignment may be TRBD1 or TRBD2 (5 bases each). Trimming left V 3 bases short and J 5 bases short, with 22 bases between. The CDR3 sequence is 17 residues long. CDR1 and CDR2 (germline): MDHEN, SYDVKM. The DNA of the CDR3 is TGTGCCAGCAGTTTGAGGGACCTTCTTGAATCAAGCGAGACCCAGTACTTC. Amino acids: CASSLRDLLESSETQYF.

At least ten counts were recorded for this clonotype. The chain has TRBV10-3 and TRBJ2-5; a weak D match, TRBD2 (5 bases). Trimming took off 6 bases at V and 5 bases at J, with 7 bases between the two ends. Germline CDR1 ENHRY, CDR2 SYGVKD. The CDR3 runs to 11 residues. CDR3: CAIRGGETQYF. DNA of the CDR3: TGTGCCATCAGGGGCGGGGAGACCCAGTACTTC.

This clonotype was seen repeatedly, ten times or more. The V and J genes are TRBV5-1 and TRBJ1-1, with a weak D call TRBD1 (5 bases). The CDR3 totals 13 residues. Germline-derived CDR1 and CDR2 are SGHRS and YFSETQ. Trimming stripped 7 bases from V and 6 bases from J, with 16 bases between. CDR3 residues: CASGEWGSAEAFF. The CDR3, as DNA: TGCGCCAGCGGGGAGTGGGGCAGCGCTGAAGCTTTCTTT.

This clonotype came up many times. V and J are TRBV20-1 and TRBJ1-4, with D unresolved. V gave up 2 bases and J gave up 3 bases, with 7 bases separating them. The CDR3 is 13 residues long. Germline V gene data show CDR1 as DFQATT and CDR2 as SNEGSKA (reference sequence). The chain's CDR3 is CSARRHSNEKLFF. DNA of the CDR3: TGCAGTGCTAGAAGACACTCTAATGAAAAACTGTTTTTT.

This clonotype appeared many times. The rearrangement joins TRBV7-9 to TRBJ1-2; D remains ambiguous. The CDR3 contains 14 residues. Trimming took off 1 base at V and 2 bases at J, with 8 bases between the two ends. Germline V gene data show CDR1 as SEHNR and CDR2 as FQNEAQ (reference sequence). In DNA form, the CDR3 reads TGTGCCAGCAGCTTAGAAGGCAGAAACTATGGCTACACCTTC. Its protein is CASSLEGRNYGYTF.

This clonotype was observed at least ten times. V and J are TRBV5-1 and TRBJ2-3; D is perhaps TRBD1 (6 bases). This CDR3 is 14 amino acids long. Germline V gene data show CDR1 as SGHRS and CDR2 as YFSETQ. Trimming removed 0 bases from V and 5 bases from J, with 10 bases in between. The CDR3: CASSLEGEKDTQYF. CDR3 coding DNA: TGCGCCAGCAGCTTGGAGGGGGAGAAAGATACGCAGTATTTT.

This clonotype was counted many times. The chain has TRBV2 and TRBJ2-3; unclear D gene. The germline V gene has CDR1 SNHLY and CDR2 FYNNEI. Trimming pared 5 bases from V and 0 bases from J, leaving 12 bases between. This CDR3 has 15 amino acids. The CDR3 DNA sequence: TGTGCCAGCAGTAGGGCCAGGATGAGCACAGATACGCAGTATTTT. Encoded protein: CASSRARMSTDTQYF.